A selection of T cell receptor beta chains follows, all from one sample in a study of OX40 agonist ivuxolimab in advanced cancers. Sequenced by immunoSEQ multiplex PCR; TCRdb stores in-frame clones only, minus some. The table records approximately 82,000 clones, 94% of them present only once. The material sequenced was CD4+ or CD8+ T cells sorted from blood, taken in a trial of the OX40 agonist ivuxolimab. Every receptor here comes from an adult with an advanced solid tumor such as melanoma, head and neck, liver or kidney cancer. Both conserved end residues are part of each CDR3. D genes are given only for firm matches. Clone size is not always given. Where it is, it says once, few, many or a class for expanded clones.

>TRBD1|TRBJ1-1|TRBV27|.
TGTGCCAGCAGGCGAACAGGGGGCCGCACTGAAGCTTTCTTT
CASRRTGGRTEAFF
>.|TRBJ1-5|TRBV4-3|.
TGCGCCAGCAGCCAAACGGTCTGGGGAAGGGGCAATCAGCCCCAGCATTTT
CASSQTVWGRGNQPQHF
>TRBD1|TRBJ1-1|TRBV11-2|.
TGTGCCAGCAGTCACAGGGGGGGAGAAGCTTTCTTT
CASSHRGGEAFF
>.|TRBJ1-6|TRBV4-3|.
TGCGCCAGCAGCCAAGAAAGGTCAGGAAGTTCACCCCTCCACTTT
CASSQERSGSSPLHF
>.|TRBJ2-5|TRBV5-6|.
TGTGCCAGCAGCTTGATGGAGCCGGCGTCCGGAATCGGGGAGACCCAGTACTTC
CASSLMEPASGIGETQYF
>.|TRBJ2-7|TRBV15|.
TGTGCCACCAGCAGAGACCGACAGAATGGACGATACGAGCAGTACTTC
CATSRDRQNGRYEQYF
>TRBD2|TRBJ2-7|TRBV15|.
TGTGCCACCAGCAGAGATTTCCCCACGACTAGCGGGATCTACGAGCAGTACTTC
CATSRDFPTTSGIYEQYF
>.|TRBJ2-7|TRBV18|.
TGTGCCAGCTCAAAACCGGGTCTCTCCTACGAGCAGTACTTC
CASSKPGLSYEQYF
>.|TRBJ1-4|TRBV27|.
TGTGCCAGCAGCTTCTGGGGGGACACTAATGAAAAACTGTTTTTT
CASSFWGDTNEKLFF
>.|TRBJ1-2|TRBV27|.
TGTGCCAGCAGTCCAAAGGAGGGGTCTTACTATGGCTACACCTTC
CASSPKEGSYYGYTF
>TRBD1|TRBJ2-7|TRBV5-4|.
TGTGCCAGCAGCTTTCTACAGGGGGCAGGGGAGCAGTACTTC
CASSFLQGAGEQYF
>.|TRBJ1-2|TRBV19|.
TGTGCCAGTAGTATTGGATATGGCTACACCTTC
CASSIGYGYTF
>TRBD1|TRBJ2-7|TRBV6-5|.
TGTGCCAGCAGGAGACAGGGGGCGGTCAACGAGCAGTACTTC
CASRRQGAVNEQYF
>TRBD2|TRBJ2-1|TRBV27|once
TGTGCCAGCAGTCCTGGGGCTAGCGGGCCAGCCGGTGAGCAGTTCTTC
CASSPGASGPAGEQFF
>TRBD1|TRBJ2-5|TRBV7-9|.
TGTGCCAGCAGCTTAGCAACAGGGGGGACGGAGACCCAGTACTTC
CASSLATGGTETQYF
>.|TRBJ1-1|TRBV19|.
TGTGCCAGTAGTATCTCGATGGACACTGAAGCTTTCTTT
CASSISMDTEAFF
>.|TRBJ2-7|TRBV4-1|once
TGCGCCAGCAGCCAAGGTCCGGCGGGGGCCTTTCTTGAGCAGTACTTC
CASSQGPAGAFLEQYF
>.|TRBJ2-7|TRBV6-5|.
TGTGCCAGCAGTTACTCACCAGGTGAAAACGAGCAGTACTTC
CASSYSPGENEQYF
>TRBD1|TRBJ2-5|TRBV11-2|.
TGTGCCAGCAGCTACACAGGGGGCCAAGAGACCCAGTACTTC
CASSYTGGQETQYF
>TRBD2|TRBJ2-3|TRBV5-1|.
TGCGCCAGCAGCTCTGGCCGAGCTAGCGGGGGACCGGGAGGTACGCAGTATTTT
CASSSGRASGGPGGTQYF
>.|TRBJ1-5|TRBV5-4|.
TGTGCCAGCAGCTTCGAATCGGAGCCCCAGCATTTT
CASSFESEPQHF
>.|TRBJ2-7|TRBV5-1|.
TGCGCCAGCAGCTTGGACAGTACCTACGAGCAGTACTTC
CASSLDSTYEQYF
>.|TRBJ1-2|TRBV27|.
TGTGCCAGCAGTTTTATGGCGGGGTCTAACTATGGCTACACCTTC
CASSFMAGSNYGYTF
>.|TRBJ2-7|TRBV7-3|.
TGTGCCAGCAGCCCCCGGTTAGCGGCTCCCTACGAGCAGTACTTC
CASSPRLAAPYEQYF
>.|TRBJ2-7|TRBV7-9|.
TGTGCCAGCAGCTTCAGAGACAACTCCTACGAGCAGTACTTC
CASSFRDNSYEQYF
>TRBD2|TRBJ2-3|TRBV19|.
TGTGCCAGTAGTATAGGGGGCGGGGGAGATACGCAGTATTTT
CASSIGGGGDTQYF
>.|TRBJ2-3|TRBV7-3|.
TGTGCCAGCAGCCCCGGACAGCCAGATACGCAGTATTTT
CASSPGQPDTQYF
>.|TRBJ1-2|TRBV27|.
TGTGCCAGCACGGGGTTCGGCTATGGCTACACCTTC
CASTGFGYGYTF
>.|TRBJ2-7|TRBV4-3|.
TGCGCCAGCAGCCAAGATTGGGGAGGCTACGAGCAGTACTTC
CASSQDWGGYEQYF
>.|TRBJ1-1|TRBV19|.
TGTGCCAGTAGTATAGGTTCGGGGAACACTGAAGCTTTCTTT
CASSIGSGNTEAFF
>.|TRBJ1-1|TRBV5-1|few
TGCGCCAGCAGTGTTGGCCTAGAAGCTTTCTTT
CASSVGLEAFF
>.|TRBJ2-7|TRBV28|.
TGTGCCAGCAGTTCCTACCAGAAGAGAGGGGACTCCTACGAGCAGTACTTC
CASSSYQKRGDSYEQYF
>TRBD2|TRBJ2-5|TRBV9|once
TGTGCCAGCAGCCAGACGGGAGAAGCGGGGATCCAAGAGACCCAGTACTTC
CASSQTGEAGIQETQYF
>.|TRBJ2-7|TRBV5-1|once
TGCGCCAGCAGCCAAAGACTGGGCTACGAGCAGTACTTC
CASSQRLGYEQYF
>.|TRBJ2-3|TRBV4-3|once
TGCGCCAGCAGCCAAGGGACCCTCGGGGTGGATACGCAGTATTTT
CASSQGTLGVDTQYF
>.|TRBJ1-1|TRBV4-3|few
TGCGCCAGCAGCCAAGGGTTAAGCACTGAAGCTTTCTTT
CASSQGLSTEAFF
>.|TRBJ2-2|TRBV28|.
TGTGCCAGCAGTTTACAGGGACTCAGGAACACCGGGGAGCTGTTTTTT
CASSLQGLRNTGELFF
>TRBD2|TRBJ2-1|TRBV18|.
TGTGCCAGCTCACCCGGGGGGGGTCACAATGAGCAGTTCTTC
CASSPGGGHNEQFF
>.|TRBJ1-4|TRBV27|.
TGTGCCAGCAGTTTAATTCGACCAGGGAGGACGACTAATGAAAAACTGTTTTTT
CASSLIRPGRTTNEKLFF
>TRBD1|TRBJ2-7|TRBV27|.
TGTGCCAGCAGTGAAGGGACAGCGACCGTTTACGAGCAGTACTTC
CASSEGTATVYEQYF
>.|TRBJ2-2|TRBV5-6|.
TGTGCCAGCAGCTTTGTCACCGGGGAGCTGTTTTTT
CASSFVTGELFF
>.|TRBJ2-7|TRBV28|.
TGTGCCAGCAGTTTAGAGGGACGGACAATTACCTACGAGCAGTACTTC
CASSLEGRTITYEQYF
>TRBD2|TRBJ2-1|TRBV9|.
TGTGCCAGCAGCCCCGACAGCGGGGGAACCTACAATGAGCAGTTCTTC
CASSPDSGGTYNEQFF
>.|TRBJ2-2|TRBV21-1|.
TGTGCCAGCAGCAAAGGACTTAACACCGGGGAGCTGTTTTTT
CASSKGLNTGELFF
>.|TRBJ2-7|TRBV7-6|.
TGTGCCAGCAGCTTAGCGCAAGGGGCGACTGCCTACGAGCAGTACTTC
CASSLAQGATAYEQYF
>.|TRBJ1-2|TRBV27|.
TGTGCCAGCATGGATGGTCGGAGTGGCTACACCTTC
CASMDGRSGYTF
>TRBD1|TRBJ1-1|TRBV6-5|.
TGTGCCAGCAGTTCGACGACAGGGTGGACTGAAGCTTTCTTT
CASSSTTGWTEAFF
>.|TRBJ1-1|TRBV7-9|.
TGTGCCAGCAGCTTAGTCGGGGACCGTGCAGGACCTGAAGCTTTCTTT
CASSLVGDRAGPEAFF
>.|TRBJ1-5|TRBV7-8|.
TGTGCCAGCAGCTTAGGTTCGGACACCGATAGCAATCAGCCCCAGCATTTT
CASSLGSDTDSNQPQHF
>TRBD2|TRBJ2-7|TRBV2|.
TGTGCCAGCAGTGAGCCAGCGGGGGTTACCTACGAGCAGTACTTC
CASSEPAGVTYEQYF
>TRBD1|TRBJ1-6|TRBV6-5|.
TGTGCCAGCAGTTCAACAGGGGGCTTTCGCTCACCCCTCCACTTT
CASSSTGGFRSPLHF
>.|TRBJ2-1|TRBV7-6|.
TGTGCCAGCAGCCCCCGTTTGTTGGCGGGAAAAAACAATGAGCAGTTCTTC
CASSPRLLAGKNNEQFF
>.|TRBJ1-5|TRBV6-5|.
TGTGCCAGCAGTTACTGGCAGGGGTCGTATCAGCCCCAGCATTTT
CASSYWQGSYQPQHF
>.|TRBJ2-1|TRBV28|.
TGTGCCAGCAGCCCCTGGGGCAATGAGCAGTTCTTC
CASSPWGNEQFF
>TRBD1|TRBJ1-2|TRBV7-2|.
TGTGCCAGCAGCTCCGAGCCGGGACAGTGGTATGGCTACACCTTC
CASSSEPGQWYGYTF
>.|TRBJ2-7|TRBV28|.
TGTGCCAGCAGTTTATCACCCTACGAGCAGTACTTC
CASSLSPYEQYF